This T cell receptor beta chain came from a study of CD8+ T cells in alopecia areata listed by TCRdb under 2018. With regard to the full study: Treated patients were enrolled in an open-label pilot trial of oral tofacitinib, 5 to 10 mg twice daily, for moderate-to-severe alopecia areata. Patients stayed on tofacitinib for 6 to 18 months and then had 6 months of follow-up off drug so that delayed response and recurrence could be assessed. Disease severity in treated patients was measured with the SALT score, which quantifies the percentage of affected scalp surface area. In both human patients and the C3H/HeJ mouse model, the study applied high-throughput TCRbeta sequencing to look at T cell clonal expansion in alopecia areata. In humans, TCRbeta sequencing was performed on scalp tissue and on sorted CD4+ and CD8+ peripheral blood T cells from healthy controls and from patients with patchy or totalis/universalis alopecia areata. Biopsies were taken from tofacitinib-treated patients at baseline and at 4 and 24 weeks of treatment, and a later scalp biopsy was taken in several of the tofacitinib-treated patients. Scalp clonality was compared among normal scalp (n=4), patchy alopecia areata scalp (n=8), and alopecia totalis/universalis scalp (n=8). RNA came from the PAXgene miRNA kit for fixed scalp, the miRNeasy kit for PBMCs, and the RNeasy kit for mouse skin. immunoSEQ multiplex PCR using 35 Vbeta forward primers and 13 Jbeta reverse primers was used to amplify TCRbeta CDR3 regions. Study-level results and caveats: Shared TCR sequences between patients were less evident than in mice, which may be partly attributable to HLA diversity in the patient population. Compared with normal scalp, lesional scalp had higher clonality and more expanded CD8+ clones, particularly in alopecia totalis/universalis, a pattern that suggests antigenic drive. The treated cohort was small, with a single nonresponder, so links between baseline CD8+ expansion and response need larger studies. Resident alphabeta T cells in normal human skin are also sequenced, complicating scalp TCR repertoire analysis, unlike mouse skin dominated by gammadelta T cells. During tofacitinib treatment, many expanded lesional clones stuck around in both scalp and blood, and this persistence may partly explain why relapse happens after treatment is stopped. With tofacitinib, both scalp clonality and the number of expanded CD8+ clones among the top 100 scalp clones went down significantly.

The protocol used for the library was the immunoSEQ multiplex PCR assay. To provide template for TCR sequencing, every sample had RNA extracted and reverse transcribed into cDNA. SuperScript III was used to make first-strand cDNA, primed with a 2:1 mix of oligo-dT and random hexamers. A synthetic immune receptor repertoire was used to measure amplification bias, and any remaining bias was corrected computationally. As for the original processing: Raw reads were preprocessed for error removal, and CDR3 was defined according to IMGT conventions as running from the conserved cysteine to phenylalanine. To get clonality, Shannon entropy was normalized by log2 of the number of productive unique TCRs and the result was subtracted from 1. Scalp TCRbeta sequences were cross-referenced with sorted blood CD4 and CD8 repertoires so that the CD4 or CD8 identity of scalp clones could be inferred. As stored in TCRdb, this immuneACCESS dataset retains in-frame rearrangements with V and J assigned. A fraction of the clones does not appear; measured against another copy, unresolved V genes explain less than half of the discrepancy, and the remainder lacks a known reason. V and J calls plus clone size are reproduced from that table; the DNA served to infer D and trimming. For this sample there are 200,000 or so clones; roughly 60% appear just once. Clones ranked in the top ten supply about 5.1% of the sample.

The germline V gene (reference sequence) provides CDR1 GTSNPN and CDR2 SVGIG. The CDR3 covers 14 residues, taking in both the cysteine and the phenylalanine. Solely the CDR3 DNA is kept, with 42 bases framed from the first base. Compared with germline, V lacks 2 bases and J lacks 7 bases; bases without a gene match: 3. The table lists this clone with a count of one. What antigen it recognizes has not been identified. The input lacks base qualities; no much larger clone sits a single base away. The sample's time point, from its label and the paper: 20 to 30 weeks on oral tofacitinib. The treatment or condition label, as the study defines it: oral pan-JAK inhibitor, 5-10 mg twice daily. Peripheral blood and lesional scalp punch biopsies were obtained from patients with alopecia areata. PBMCs were isolated by density centrifugation and stained for CD3, CD4 and CD8, and CD4+ and CD8+ T cells were sorted on a FACSAria.

The clonotype comes from a human donor with alopecia areata. The sample in question was CD4+ T cells sorted from blood, obtained at week 24, from a patient treated with tofacitinib. The chain was built from TRBV30 and TRBJ2-1, with 12 junctional bases fitting TRBD2. The CDR3 reads as follows: CAWSTTSGRNEQFF. The nucleotides read TGTGCCTGGAGTACTACTAGCGGGAGGAATGAGCAGTTCTTC.